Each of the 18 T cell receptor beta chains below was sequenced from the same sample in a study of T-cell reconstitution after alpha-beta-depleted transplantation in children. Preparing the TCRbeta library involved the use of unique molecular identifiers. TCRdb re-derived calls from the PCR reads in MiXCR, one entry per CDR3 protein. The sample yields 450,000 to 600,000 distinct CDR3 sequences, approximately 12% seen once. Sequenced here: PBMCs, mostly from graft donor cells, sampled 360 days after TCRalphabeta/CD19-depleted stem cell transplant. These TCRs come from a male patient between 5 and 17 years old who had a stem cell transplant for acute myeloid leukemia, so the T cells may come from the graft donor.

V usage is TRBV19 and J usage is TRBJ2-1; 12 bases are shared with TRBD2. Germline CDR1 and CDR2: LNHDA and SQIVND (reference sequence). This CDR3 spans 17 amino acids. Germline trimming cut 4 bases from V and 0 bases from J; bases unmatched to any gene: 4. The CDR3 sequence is CASSRTSGRSSYNEQFF. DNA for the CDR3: TGTGCCAGTAGTAGAACTAGCGGGAGGAGCTCCTACAATGAGCAGTTCTTC.

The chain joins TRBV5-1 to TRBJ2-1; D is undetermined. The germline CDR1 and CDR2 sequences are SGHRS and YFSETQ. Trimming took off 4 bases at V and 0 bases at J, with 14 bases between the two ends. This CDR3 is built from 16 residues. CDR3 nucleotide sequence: TGCGCCAGCAGCCCATCGACCCTGAGCTCCTACAATGAGCAGTTCTTC. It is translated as CASSPSTLSSYNEQFF. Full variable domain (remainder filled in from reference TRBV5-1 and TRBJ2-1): KAGVTQTPRYLIKTRGQQVTLSCSPISGHRSVSWYQQTPGQGLQFLFEYFSETQRNKGNFPGRFSGRQFSNSRSEMNVSTLELGDSALYLCASSPSTLSSYNEQFFGPGTRLTVL.

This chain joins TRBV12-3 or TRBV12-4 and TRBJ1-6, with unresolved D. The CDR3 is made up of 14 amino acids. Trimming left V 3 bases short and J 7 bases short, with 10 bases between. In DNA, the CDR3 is TGTGCCAGCAGTTTCGGACCGAGAAATTCACCCCTCCACTTT. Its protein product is CASSFGPRNSPLHF.

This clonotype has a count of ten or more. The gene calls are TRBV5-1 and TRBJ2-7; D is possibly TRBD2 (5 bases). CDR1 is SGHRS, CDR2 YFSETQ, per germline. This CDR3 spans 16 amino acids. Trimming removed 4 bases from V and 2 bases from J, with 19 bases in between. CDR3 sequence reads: CASSQAWGDLPYEQYF. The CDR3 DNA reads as TGCGCCAGCAGCCAAGCATGGGGAGATCTCCCCTACGAGCAGTACTTC. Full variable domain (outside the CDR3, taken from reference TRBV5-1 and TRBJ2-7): KAGVTQTPRYLIKTRGQQVTLSCSPISGHRSVSWYQQTPGQGLQFLFEYFSETQRNKGNFPGRFSGRQFSNSRSEMNVSTLELGDSALYLCASSQAWGDLPYEQYFGPGTRLTVT.

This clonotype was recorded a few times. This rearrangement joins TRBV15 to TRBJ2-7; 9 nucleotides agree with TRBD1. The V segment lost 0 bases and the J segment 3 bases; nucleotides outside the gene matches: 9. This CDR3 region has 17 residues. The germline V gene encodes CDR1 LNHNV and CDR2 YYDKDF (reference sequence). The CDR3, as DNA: TGTGCCACCAGCAGAGACTTAGGGCCGGACAGGGGCTACGAGCAGTACTTC. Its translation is CATSRDLGPDRGYEQYF.

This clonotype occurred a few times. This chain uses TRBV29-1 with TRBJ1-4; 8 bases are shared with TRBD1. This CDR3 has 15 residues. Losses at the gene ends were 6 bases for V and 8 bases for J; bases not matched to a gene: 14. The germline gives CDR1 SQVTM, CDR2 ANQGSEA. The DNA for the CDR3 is TGCAGCGTGTCACAGGGGGGGGACCGAACCGAAAAACTGTTTTTT. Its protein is CSVSQGGDRTEKLFF.

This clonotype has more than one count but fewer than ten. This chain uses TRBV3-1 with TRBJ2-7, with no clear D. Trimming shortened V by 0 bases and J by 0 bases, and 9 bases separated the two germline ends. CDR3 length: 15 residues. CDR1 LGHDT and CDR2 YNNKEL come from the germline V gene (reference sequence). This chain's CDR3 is CASSQEASTSYEQYF. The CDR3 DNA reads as TGTGCCAGCAGCCAAGAAGCCAGCACCTCCTACGAGCAGTACTTC.

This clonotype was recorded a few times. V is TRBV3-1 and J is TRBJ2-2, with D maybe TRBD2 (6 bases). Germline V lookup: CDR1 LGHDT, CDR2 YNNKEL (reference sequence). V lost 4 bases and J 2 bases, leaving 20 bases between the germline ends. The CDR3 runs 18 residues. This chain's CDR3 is CASSRTPAGTFNTGELFF. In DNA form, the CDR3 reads TGTGCCAGCAGCCGAACCCCGGCCGGGACTTTTAACACCGGGGAGCTGTTTTTT.

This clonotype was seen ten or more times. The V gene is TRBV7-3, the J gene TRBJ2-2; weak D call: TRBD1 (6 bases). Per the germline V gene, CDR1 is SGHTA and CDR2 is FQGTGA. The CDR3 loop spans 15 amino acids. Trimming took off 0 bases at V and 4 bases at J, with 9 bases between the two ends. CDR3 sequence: CASSLTGRGTGELFF. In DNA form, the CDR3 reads TGTGCCAGCAGCTTAACGGGCAGGGGCACCGGGGAGCTGTTTTTT.

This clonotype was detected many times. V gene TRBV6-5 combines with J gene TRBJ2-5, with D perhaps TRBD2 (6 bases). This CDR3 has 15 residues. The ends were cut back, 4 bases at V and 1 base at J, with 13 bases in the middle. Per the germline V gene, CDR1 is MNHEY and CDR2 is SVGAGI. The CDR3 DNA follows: TGTGCCAGCAGTTGGCGGGGCGGGGTCCAAGAGACCCAGTACTTC. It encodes CASSWRGGVQETQYF.

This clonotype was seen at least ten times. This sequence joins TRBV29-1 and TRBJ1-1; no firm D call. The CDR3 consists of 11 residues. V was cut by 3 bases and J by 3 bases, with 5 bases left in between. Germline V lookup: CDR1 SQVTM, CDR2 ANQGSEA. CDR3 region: CSVDPYTEAFF. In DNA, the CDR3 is TGCAGCGTTGACCCTTACACTGAAGCTTTCTTT. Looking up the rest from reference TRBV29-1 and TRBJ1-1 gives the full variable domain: SAVISQKPSRDICQRGTSLTIQCQVDSQVTMMFWYRQQPGQSLTLIATANQGSEATYESGFVIDKFPISRPNLTFSTLTVSNMSPEDSSIYLCSVDPYTEAFFGQGTRLTVV.

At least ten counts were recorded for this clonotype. The chain's CDR3 is CASSPRTDLYGYTF. CDR3 nucleotides: TGTGCCAGCAGCCCTAGGACGGACCTCTATGGCTACACCTTC. This chain joins TRBV6-2 or TRBV6-3 and TRBJ1-2, with D unresolved. The CDR3 is 14 amino acids. V gave up 6 bases and J gave up 4 bases, with 15 bases separating them. Germline CDR1 is MNHEY and CDR2 is SVGEGT.

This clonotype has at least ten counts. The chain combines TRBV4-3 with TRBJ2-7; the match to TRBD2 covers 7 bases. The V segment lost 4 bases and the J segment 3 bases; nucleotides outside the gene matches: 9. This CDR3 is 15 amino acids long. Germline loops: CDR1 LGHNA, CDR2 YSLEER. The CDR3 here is CASSRGLGLGYEQYF. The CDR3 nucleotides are TGCGCCAGCAGCCGCGGCCTCGGACTAGGCTACGAGCAGTACTTC.

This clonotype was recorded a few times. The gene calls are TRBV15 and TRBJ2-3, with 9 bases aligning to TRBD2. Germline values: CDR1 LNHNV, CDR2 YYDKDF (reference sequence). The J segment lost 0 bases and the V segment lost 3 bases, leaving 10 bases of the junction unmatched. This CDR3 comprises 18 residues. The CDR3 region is CATSRDGGRVLSTDTQYF. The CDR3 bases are TGTGCCACCAGCAGGGATGGCGGGAGGGTCCTTAGCACAGATACGCAGTATTTT.

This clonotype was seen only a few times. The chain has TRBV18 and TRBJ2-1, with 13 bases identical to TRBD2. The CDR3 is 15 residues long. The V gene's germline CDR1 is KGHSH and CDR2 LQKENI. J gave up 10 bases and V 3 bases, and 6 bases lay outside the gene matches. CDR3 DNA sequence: TGTGCCAGCTCACCCCCGGGACTAGCGGGGATCGAGCAGTTCTTC. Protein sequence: CASSPPGLAGIEQFF.

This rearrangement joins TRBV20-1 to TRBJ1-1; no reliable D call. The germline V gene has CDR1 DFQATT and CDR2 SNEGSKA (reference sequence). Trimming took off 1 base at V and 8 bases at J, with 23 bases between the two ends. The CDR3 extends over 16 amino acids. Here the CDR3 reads CSARGKRTNQWLEAFF. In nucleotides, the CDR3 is TGCAGTGCTAGAGGAAAGCGGACGAATCAATGGCTGGAAGCTTTCTTT.

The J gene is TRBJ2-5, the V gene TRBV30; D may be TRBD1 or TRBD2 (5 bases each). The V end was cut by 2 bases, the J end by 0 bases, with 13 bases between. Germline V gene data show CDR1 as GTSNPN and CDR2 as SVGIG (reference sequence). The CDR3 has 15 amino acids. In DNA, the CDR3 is TGTGCCTGGAGTTCGGGACGGTCGTACCAAGAGACCCAGTACTTC. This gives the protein CAWSSGRSYQETQYF.

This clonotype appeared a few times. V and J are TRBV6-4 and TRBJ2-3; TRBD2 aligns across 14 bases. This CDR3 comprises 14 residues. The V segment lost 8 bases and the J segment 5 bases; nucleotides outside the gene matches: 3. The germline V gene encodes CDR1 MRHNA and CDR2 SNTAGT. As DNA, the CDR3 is TGTGCCAGCGGACTAGCGGGAGGACGAGATACGCAGTATTTT. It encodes CASGLAGGRDTQYF.